Listed below are T cell receptor beta chains from one sample, sequenced in a study of technical replicates of blood from a few donors. This table comes from immunoSEQ multiplex PCR, and its TCRdb copy is limited to in-frame clones, with some not included. The sample shows 85,000 to 100,000 clones, under 97% of them seen only once. Sample: T cells isolated from PBMCs. The receptors derive from a human donor in good health. Each CDR3 is given with its conserved first and last residue. A D gene is named only where the DNA matches it firmly. Expanded clones get a size class; other rows say once, few or many, or leave the size out.

V gene	clone size	J gene	D gene	CDR3 protein	CDR3 DNA
TRBV10-1	-	TRBJ2-2	TRBD1	CASSESVTGGKVFF	TGCGCCAGCAGTGAGTCGGTAACAGGGGGCAAGGTGTTTTTT
TRBV6-1	-	TRBJ2-7	-	CASSERGGYEQYF	TGTGCCAGCAGTGAAAGGGGAGGCTACGAGCAGTACTTC
TRBV7-2	-	TRBJ2-2	TRBD2	CASSFSSGGVYIGELFF	TGTGCCAGCAGCTTTTCCAGCGGGGGGGTGTATATCGGGGAGCTGTTTTTT
TRBV29-1	-	TRBJ2-7	TRBD1	CSVELLTGRMNEQYF	TGCAGCGTTGAGTTATTGACAGGGAGAATGAACGAGCAGTACTTC
TRBV11-3	-	TRBJ2-7	TRBD1	CASSLRTGEGYEQYF	TGTGCCAGCAGCTTGAGGACAGGGGAAGGCTACGAGCAGTACTTC
TRBV7-9	once	TRBJ1-5	-	CASSRGTVQPQHF	TGTGCCAGCAGCAGGGGGACCGTACAGCCCCAGCATTTT
TRBV25-1	-	TRBJ2-1	TRBD1	CASSEDRDSYNEQFF	TGTGCCAGCAGTGAAGATAGGGACAGTTACAATGAGCAGTTCTTC
TRBV5-1	-	TRBJ2-7	TRBD2	CASTLDPRTSGAHSYEQYF	TGCGCCAGCACCTTGGACCCCAGGACTAGCGGGGCACACTCCTACGAGCAGTACTTC
TRBV6-1	-	TRBJ2-5	-	CASSLRRLETQYF	TGTGCCAGCAGTCTGCGCAGGTTGGAGACCCAGTACTTC
TRBV4-2	-	TRBJ2-1	-	CASSQDRQDSTMILWNEQFF	TGTGCCAGCAGCCAAGATCGGCAAGACTCCACAATGATTCTCTGGAATGAGCAGTTCTTC
TRBV27	-	TRBJ2-3	TRBD1	CASSSTPDRGADTQYF	TGTGCCAGCAGTTCAACACCGGACAGGGGCGCAGATACGCAGTATTTT
TRBV6-5	-	TRBJ2-7	TRBD2	CASSYGTSGRTYEQYF	TGTGCCAGCAGTTATGGGACTAGCGGGAGGACGTACGAGCAGTACTTC
TRBV10-3	few	TRBJ2-6	-	CAISDEGGISGANVLTF	TGTGCCATCAGTGACGAGGGTGGGATCTCTGGGGCCAACGTCCTGACTTTC
TRBV7-9	-	TRBJ2-7	-	CASGPYGSYEQYF	TGTGCCAGCGGGCCCTATGGCTCCTACGAGCAGTACTTC
TRBV11-2	-	TRBJ1-6	TRBD1	CASSSRQGVNSPLHF	TGTGCCAGCAGCTCTAGACAGGGGGTGAATTCACCCCTCCACTTT
TRBV7-3	-	TRBJ2-3	TRBD1	CASSPRQGDRQYF	TGTGCCAGCAGCCCGCGACAGGGGGACCGGCAGTATTTT
TRBV6-5	-	TRBJ2-7	TRBD2	CASSHGTSGNEQYF	TGTGCCAGCAGTCACGGGACTAGCGGAAACGAGCAGTACTTC
TRBV7-8	-	TRBJ2-1	TRBD1	CASSPAQGAGEQFF	TGTGCCAGCAGCCCCGCACAGGGGGCAGGTGAGCAGTTCTTC
TRBV15	-	TRBJ2-3	-	CATRSGGTGDTQYF	TGTGCCACCAGATCGGGGGGCACGGGAGATACGCAGTATTTT
TRBV11-2	-	TRBJ2-7	TRBD1	CASSSYTRDRAFEQYF	TGTGCCAGCAGCTCATATACACGGGACAGGGCTTTCGAGCAGTACTTC
TRBV28	once	TRBJ2-7	-	CASSSVGSGSYEQYF	TGTGCCAGCAGTTCAGTCGGGAGTGGCTCCTACGAGCAGTACTTC
TRBV30	-	TRBJ2-7	TRBD2	CAWSPSGGAWDEQYF	TGTGCCTGGAGTCCTAGCGGGGGGGCCTGGGACGAGCAGTACTTC
TRBV4-2	-	TRBJ2-7	-	CASSQDRGTTSYEQYF	TGTGCCAGCAGCCAGGATAGAGGGACAACCAGCTACGAGCAGTACTTC
TRBV30	-	TRBJ1-5	TRBD1	CAWSKQGDQPQHF	TGTGCCTGGAGTAAGCAGGGGGATCAGCCCCAGCATTTT
TRBV11-3	-	TRBJ2-3	TRBD2	CASSLLAGGRTDTQYF	TGTGCCAGCAGCTTATTAGCGGGGGGCAGAACAGATACGCAGTATTTT
TRBV5-8	-	TRBJ1-4	-	CASSLGQMEASTNEKLFF	TGTGCCAGCAGCCTAGGACAGATGGAAGCCTCAACTAATGAAAAACTGTTTTTT
TRBV10-3	-	TRBJ2-7	TRBD1	CAISPGQGASYEQYF	TGTGCCATCAGCCCGGGACAGGGGGCCTCCTACGAGCAGTACTTC
TRBV5-5	once	TRBJ2-6	-	CASSLADITRAGANVLTF	TGTGCCAGCAGCTTGGCCGATATTACTCGGGCTGGGGCCAACGTCCTGACTTTC
TRBV11-2	-	TRBJ1-1	-	CASSPRGNDTEAFF	TGTGCCAGCAGCCCGAGGGGGAATGACACTGAAGCTTTCTTT
TRBV7-8	-	TRBJ2-7	-	CASSSNRFRSYEQYF	TGTGCCAGCAGCTCAAACAGATTCCGATCCTACGAGCAGTACTTC
TRBV11-2	-	TRBJ1-6	TRBD1	CASSLGQVNSPLHF	TGTGCCAGCAGCTTGGGACAGGTTAATTCACCCCTCCACTTT
TRBV10-1	-	TRBJ2-1	TRBD1	CASSETGAHLDNEQFF	TGCGCCAGCAGTGAGACAGGGGCTCACCTTGACAATGAGCAGTTCTTC
TRBV13	-	TRBJ1-1	-	CASSLRTDLNTEAFF	TGTGCCAGCAGCTTGCGGACAGATTTGAACACTGAAGCTTTCTTT
TRBV7-9	-	TRBJ2-7	-	CASSDSVSGEQYF	TGTGCCAGCAGCGATAGTGTGAGTGGCGAGCAGTACTTC
TRBV29-1	-	TRBJ2-2	-	CSVGRGRNTGELFF	TGCAGCGTTGGGAGGGGGCGTAACACCGGGGAGCTGTTTTTT
TRBV6-6	-	TRBJ1-5	-	CASSYSTPPQHF	TGTGCCAGCAGTTACTCGACTCCTCCCCAGCATTTT
TRBV5-1	-	TRBJ2-2	-	CASSSWSSGNTGELFF	TGCGCCAGCAGCTCCTGGAGTAGCGGGAACACCGGGGAGCTGTTTTTT
TRBV29-1	-	TRBJ2-5	TRBD1	CSVDLTGGQETQYF	TGCAGCGTAGACTTGACAGGGGGGCAAGAGACCCAGTACTTC
TRBV6-6	-	TRBJ1-6	-	CASTETGLGNSPLHF	TGTGCCAGCACCGAAACAGGTTTGGGCAATTCACCCCTCCACTTT
TRBV9	-	TRBJ2-2	-	CASSVGGLNTGELFF	TGTGCCAGCAGCGTAGGTGGCCTCAACACCGGGGAGCTGTTTTTT
TRBV27	-	TRBJ2-7	TRBD2	CASAHLAGGSYEQYF	TGTGCCAGCGCCCACCTAGCGGGAGGATCCTACGAGCAGTACTTC
TRBV5-4	-	TRBJ2-3	TRBD2	CASSFGAGGRTDTQYF	TGTGCCAGCAGCTTCGGAGCGGGGGGGAGAACAGATACGCAGTATTTT
TRBV11-3	-	TRBJ2-7	-	CASSLAQGYEQYF	TGTGCCAGCAGCTTAGCCCAGGGCTACGAGCAGTACTTC
TRBV10-3	-	TRBJ2-5	TRBD1	CAISESGTGTQETQYF	TGTGCCATCAGTGAGTCGGGGACAGGCACCCAAGAGACCCAGTACTTC
TRBV10-3	-	TRBJ1-1	-	CAISEPAGAQTEAFF	TGTGCCATCAGTGAGCCAGCTGGGGCGCAGACTGAAGCTTTCTTT
TRBV5-1	-	TRBJ2-1	-	CASSREGDLYNEQFF	TGCGCCAGCAGTAGAGAAGGGGACTTATACAATGAGCAGTTCTTC
TRBV27	-	TRBJ1-4	TRBD1	CASSLWISTGPEKLFF	TGTGCCAGCAGTTTATGGATCTCGACAGGGCCCGAAAAACTGTTTTTT
TRBV2	-	TRBJ2-5	-	CASRLAKGQETQYF	TGTGCCAGCAGACTAGCAAAGGGCCAAGAGACCCAGTACTTC
TRBV6-1	-	TRBJ2-3	-	CASSELEFTDTQYF	TGTGCCAGCAGTGAATTGGAGTTCACAGATACGCAGTATTTT
TRBV18	-	TRBJ1-5	TRBD1	CASSGQGTNQPQHF	TGTGCCAGCTCTGGACAGGGGACCAATCAGCCCCAGCATTTT
TRBV7-3	-	TRBJ1-1	-	CASSPQGRNTEAFF	TGTGCCAGCAGCCCACAGGGAAGGAACACTGAAGCTTTCTTT
TRBV10-3	-	TRBJ1-4	TRBD1	CAILTGRWSTNEKLFF	TGTGCCATCTTGACAGGGAGGTGGTCAACTAATGAAAAACTGTTTTTT
TRBV4-1	-	TRBJ2-5	TRBD2	CASSPGGLAGPQETQYF	TGCGCCAGCAGCCCCGGAGGACTAGCGGGACCCCAAGAGACCCAGTACTTC
TRBV4-1	-	TRBJ1-4	-	CASSQGVTDKLFF	TGCGCCAGCAGCCAAGGGGTGACAGATAAACTGTTTTTT
TRBV6-5	-	TRBJ2-7	-	CASSPDSGSYEQYF	TGTGCCAGCAGTCCGGACTCCGGCTCCTACGAGCAGTACTTC
TRBV6-5	-	TRBJ2-7	TRBD2	CASSYPREGAKEQYF	TGTGCCAGCAGTTACCCCAGGGAGGGAGCAAAGGAGCAGTACTTC
TRBV5-1	-	TRBJ2-5	-	CASSLFQGLSETQYF	TGCGCCAGCAGCTTGTTTCAGGGTCTTTCAGAGACCCAGTACTTC
TRBV7-2	-	TRBJ1-5	-	CASSGLNQPQHF	TGTGCCAGCAGCGGGCTCAATCAGCCCCAGCATTTT
TRBV28	-	TRBJ1-2	-	CASSPSGRLVYGYTF	TGTGCCAGCAGTCCAAGTGGCAGGCTCGTTTATGGCTACACCTTC